A selection of T cell receptor beta chains follows, all from one sample in a study of blood T cell repertoires in COVID-19. Sequencing used immunoSEQ multiplex PCR; TCRdb keeps in-frame clones, though not all of them. Among some 97,000 clones listed, approximately 90% were seen once. Sequenced sample: peripheral blood. The receptor set was obtained from a man in his sixties with acute or convalescent COVID-19. CDR3s include the opening cysteine and the closing phenylalanine or tryptophan. D genes are given only for firm matches. The listing skips clone size in some rows; elsewhere it reads once, few, many or a size class.

D,J,size,V,CDR3,DNA
NA,TRBJ2-2,NA,TRBV7-2,CASSTRSTGELFF,TGTGCCAGCAGCACCCGCAGCACCGGGGAGCTGTTTTTT
NA,TRBJ1-6,NA,TRBV7-9,CASSWESEGPGNNSPLHF,TGTGCCAGCAGCTGGGAATCGGAGGGCCCAGGCAATAATTCACCCCTCCACTTT
NA,TRBJ1-3,NA,TRBV30,CAWTPGAGNTIYF,TGTGCCTGGACCCCAGGGGCTGGAAACACCATATATTTT
NA,TRBJ2-1,NA,TRBV15,CATSRGAINNEQFF,TGTGCCACCAGCAGAGGGGCTATCAACAATGAGCAGTTCTTC
NA,TRBJ1-2,few,TRBV28,CASSFYREGIGYTF,TGTGCCAGCAGTTTCTACAGGGAGGGAATCGGCTACACCTTC
TRBD1,TRBJ1-5,NA,TRBV24-1,CATSPIQGIHQPQHF,TGTGCCACCAGCCCCATACAGGGGATTCATCAGCCCCAGCATTTT
TRBD2,TRBJ2-7,NA,TRBV10-3,CAISGTSGSYEQYF,TGTGCCATCAGTGGAACTAGCGGGAGCTACGAGCAGTACTTC
TRBD1,TRBJ1-2,NA,TRBV28,CASSLGQGIGYTF,TGTGCCAGCAGCCTGGGACAGGGGATTGGCTACACCTTC
NA,TRBJ1-2,NA,TRBV18,CASAPTGKIDYGYTF,TGTGCCAGCGCACCTACAGGGAAAATTGACTATGGCTACACCTTC
TRBD1,TRBJ1-5,NA,TRBV28,CASSFGQGAGQPQHF,TGTGCCAGCAGTTTCGGACAGGGGGCTGGACAGCCCCAGCATTTT
NA,TRBJ2-1,NA,TRBV2,CASSERESNEQFF,TGTGCCAGCAGTGAGCGGGAAAGCAATGAGCAGTTCTTC
TRBD2,TRBJ2-1,NA,TRBV25-1,CASSVPGLAGVNEQFF,TGTGCCAGCAGTGTACCGGGACTAGCGGGAGTAAATGAGCAGTTCTTC
TRBD1,TRBJ2-2,NA,TRBV7-9,CASSKFRDRETGELFF,TGTGCCAGCAGCAAATTCCGGGACAGGGAAACCGGGGAGCTGTTTTTT
TRBD2,TRBJ2-4,once,TRBV4-1,CASSQVSPPGGGAKNIQYF,TGCGCCAGCAGCCAAGTGTCCCCCCCGGGGGGAGGCGCCAAAAACATTCAGTACTTC
TRBD1,TRBJ1-6,NA,TRBV11-3,CASSLFTGGFDSPLHF,TGTGCCAGCAGCCTATTTACAGGGGGCTTTGATTCACCCCTCCACTTT
TRBD2,TRBJ2-5,NA,TRBV6-6,CASSQWTSGRINQETQYF,TGTGCCAGCAGTCAATGGACTAGCGGGAGGATTAATCAAGAGACCCAGTACTTC
NA,TRBJ1-1,NA,TRBV27,CASSSGNWNTEAFF,TGTGCCAGCAGTTCAGGTAATTGGAACACTGAAGCTTTCTTT
TRBD2,TRBJ2-1,NA,TRBV30,CAWSRRGGSGNEQFF,TGTGCCTGGAGTCGAAGGGGCGGGAGTGGCAATGAGCAGTTCTTC
NA,TRBJ1-2,NA,TRBV5-1,CASSLEQGSDYGYTF,TGCGCCAGCAGCTTGGAACAGGGAAGTGACTATGGCTACACCTTC
NA,TRBJ2-1,NA,TRBV10-3,CAISGHISAEQFF,TGTGCCATCAGTGGACACATCTCCGCTGAGCAGTTCTTC
NA,TRBJ1-5,NA,TRBV3-1/TRBV3-2,CASSLDSHSNQPQHF,TGTGCCAGCAGCCTCGACAGCCATAGCAATCAGCCCCAGCATTTT
TRBD1,TRBJ1-5,NA,TRBV19,CASRLDRGQPSNQPQHF,TGTGCCAGTAGATTGGACAGGGGGCAGCCGAGCAATCAGCCCCAGCATTTT
NA,TRBJ1-5,NA,TRBV28,CASSPGLNQPQHF,TGTGCCAGCAGCCCTGGACTGAATCAGCCCCAGCATTTT
NA,TRBJ1-4,NA,TRBV24-1,CATSDPQGDGEKLFF,TGTGCCACCAGTGACCCCCAGGGTGACGGTGAAAAACTGTTTTTT
NA,TRBJ1-1,NA,TRBV7-8,CASSPAGHTEAFF,TGTGCCAGCTCCCCAGCTGGGCACACTGAAGCTTTCTTT
NA,TRBJ1-1,NA,TRBV6-6,CASSSGTSDTEAFF,TGTGCCAGCAGCTCCGGGACAAGCGACACTGAAGCTTTCTTT
TRBD1,TRBJ1-6,NA,TRBV5-1,CASSLTGDNSPLHF,TGCGCCAGCAGCTTGACAGGGGATAATTCACCCCTCCACTTT
TRBD1,TRBJ1-1,NA,TRBV3-1/TRBV3-2,CASSPIGQGLTEAFF,TGTGCCAGCAGCCCCATCGGACAGGGATTGACTGAAGCTTTCTTT
NA,TRBJ2-7,NA,TRBV11-2,CASSFTSSEQYF,TGTGCCAGCAGCTTCACTAGCTCCGAGCAGTACTTC
TRBD2,TRBJ2-2,NA,TRBV19,CASSPSTTSGGGELFF,TGTGCCAGTAGTCCATCGACCACTAGCGGGGGCGGGGAGCTGTTTTTT
NA,TRBJ2-3,NA,TRBV9,CASSVGEVDTQYF,TGTGCCAGCAGCGTAGGGGAGGTAGATACGCAGTATTTT
NA,TRBJ2-1,NA,TRBV4-1,CASSQAGYNEQFF,TGCGCCAGCAGCCAAGCGGGTTACAATGAGCAGTTCTTC
NA,TRBJ1-2,NA,TRBV30,CAWSVAEYGYTF,TGTGCCTGGAGTGTAGCTGAATATGGCTACACCTTC
NA,TRBJ1-1,NA,TRBV18,CASSLKLGQANTEAFF,TGTGCCAGCTCACTTAAGCTCGGACAAGCCAACACTGAAGCTTTCTTT
NA,TRBJ1-1,once,TRBV18,CASSGRQTHQPTMNTEAFF,TGTGCCAGCTCAGGACGACAGACACACCAACCTACGATGAACACTGAAGCTTTCTTT
NA,TRBJ1-3,NA,TRBV5-1,CASSTTGTTTGNTIYF,TGCGCCAGCAGCACCACCGGGACAACTACTGGAAACACCATATATTTT
NA,TRBJ1-1,few,TRBV7-7,CASSPLGGAKAEAFF,TGTGCCAGCAGCCCGCTAGGGGGGGCTAAGGCTGAAGCTTTCTTT
NA,TRBJ1-4,NA,TRBV5-1,CASGPGRVNEKLFF,TGCGCCAGCGGCCCCGGGCGGGTTAATGAAAAACTGTTTTTT
TRBD1,TRBJ2-2,NA,TRBV24-1,CATSEPGGATGELFF,TGTGCCACCAGTGAACCAGGGGGTGCAACCGGGGAGCTGTTTTTT
TRBD1,TRBJ2-1,NA,TRBV9,CASSPGTGGIDEQFF,TGTGCCAGCAGCCCGGGGACAGGGGGTATCGATGAGCAGTTCTTC
TRBD1,TRBJ2-1,NA,TRBV10-3,CAISEPTTGRRFF,TGTGCCATCAGTGAGCCTACGACAGGGAGAAGGTTCTTC
TRBD1,TRBJ1-4,once,TRBV5-4,CASSTKTGENEKLFF,TGTGCCAGCAGCACCAAGACAGGGGAAAATGAAAAACTGTTTTTT
TRBD1,TRBJ2-7,medium-sized,TRBV15,CATSRDLGQTYEQYF,TGTGCCACCAGCAGAGATTTGGGACAGACCTACGAGCAGTACTTC
NA,TRBJ1-2,NA,TRBV5-6,CASSFGGGSSYGYTF,TGTGCCAGCAGCTTTGGCGGGGGGTCTTCTTATGGCTACACCTTC
TRBD2,TRBJ2-1,NA,TRBV11-2,CASSLRGGSAYNEQFF,TGTGCCAGCAGCTTGAGGGGCGGGAGTGCTTACAATGAGCAGTTCTTC
NA,TRBJ2-2,NA,TRBV18,CASSLGSALNTGELFF,TGTGCCAGCTCACTCGGGTCCGCCTTGAACACCGGGGAGCTGTTTTTT
TRBD1,TRBJ1-3,NA,TRBV27,CASSPPGQGMNTIYF,TGTGCCAGCAGTCCTCCGGGACAGGGGATGAACACCATATATTTT
NA,TRBJ1-5,NA,TRBV6-5,CASSYLDSLQHF,TGTGCCAGCAGTTACTTAGACAGTCTCCAGCATTTT
TRBD1,TRBJ1-3,once,TRBV16,CASSQISRGRGGNTIYF,TGTGCCAGCAGCCAAATTTCGAGGGGGCGTGGAGGAAACACCATATATTTT
TRBD2,TRBJ2-1,NA,TRBV5-1,CASSTTSGTYNEQFF,TGCGCCAGCAGCACGACTAGCGGGACTTACAATGAGCAGTTCTTC
NA,TRBJ2-1,NA,TRBV21-1,CASSGTLAGQPYNEQFF,TGTGCCAGCAGCGGTACCTTAGCGGGACAACCATACAATGAGCAGTTCTTC
NA,TRBJ1-6,NA,TRBV21-1,CASSTQGENSPLHF,TGTGCCAGCAGCACACAGGGGGAAAATTCACCCCTCCACTTT